This T cell receptor beta chain comes out of a study of blood T cells in healthy people across ages. This clonotype has just a few counts. Its antigen is not known. Then a second PCR, running roughly 7 to 11 cycles, was carried out with a sample-barcoded 5' primer and a J-beta primer mix. Researchers report that each sample yielded at least 3 million CDR3-containing paired-end reads. TCRdb processed the 5' RACE reads anew with MiXCR; each CDR3 protein has one entry. The top ten hold 6.5% to 8% of the sample, which has 1.2 million to 1.5 million distinct CDR3 sequences, around 55% seen once. Overall study findings and caveats: Long-lived donors carried more naive CD4+ cells and greater diversity than aged donors.

From germline, CDR1 is SGHDN and CDR2 FVKESK. The CDR3 sequence is 14 residues long. V gave up 1 base and J gave up 2 bases, with 9 bases separating them. RNA extraction gave at least 6 micrograms of total RNA per sample. Sequencing was performed on blood. The receptor comes from a young man in good health. This chain links TRBV14 with TRBJ2-7; no clear D. Written as DNA, the CDR3 is TGTGCCAGCAGCCAAGTTAAACGGACCTACGAGCAGTACTTC. Protein sequence: CASSQVKRTYEQYF. The variable domain in full, with the rest retrieved from reference TRBV14 and TRBJ2-7, is EAGVTQFPSHSVIEKGQTVTLRCDPISGHDNLYWYRRVMGKEIKFLLHFVKESKQDESGMPNNRFLAERTGGTYSTLKVQPAELEDSGVYFCASSQVKRTYEQYFGPGTRLTVT.